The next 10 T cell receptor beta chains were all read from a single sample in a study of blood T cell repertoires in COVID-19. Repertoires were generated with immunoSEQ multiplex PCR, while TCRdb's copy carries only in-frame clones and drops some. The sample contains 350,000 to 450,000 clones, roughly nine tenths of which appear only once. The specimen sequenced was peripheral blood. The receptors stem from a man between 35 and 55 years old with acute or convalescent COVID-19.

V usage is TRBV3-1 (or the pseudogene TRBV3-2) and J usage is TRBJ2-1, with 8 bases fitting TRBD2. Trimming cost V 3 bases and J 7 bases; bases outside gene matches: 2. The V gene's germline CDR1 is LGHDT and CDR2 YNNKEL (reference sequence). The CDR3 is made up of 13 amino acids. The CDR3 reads CASSHGGANEQFF. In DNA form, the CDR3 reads TGTGCCAGCAGCCACGGGGGGGCGAATGAGCAGTTCTTC.

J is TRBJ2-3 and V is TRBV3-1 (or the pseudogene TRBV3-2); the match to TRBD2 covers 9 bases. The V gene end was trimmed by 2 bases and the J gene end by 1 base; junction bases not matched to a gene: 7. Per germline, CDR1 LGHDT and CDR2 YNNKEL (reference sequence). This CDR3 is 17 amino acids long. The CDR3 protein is CASSQRGRGGRTDTQYF. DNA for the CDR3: TGTGCCAGCAGCCAAAGGGGGCGGGGGGGCCGCACAGATACGCAGTATTTT.

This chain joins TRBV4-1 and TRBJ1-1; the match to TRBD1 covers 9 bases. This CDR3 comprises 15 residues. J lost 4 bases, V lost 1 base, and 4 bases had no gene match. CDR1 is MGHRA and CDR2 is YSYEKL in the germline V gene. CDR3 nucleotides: TGCGCCAGCAGCCAAGTTGCGACAGGGGGCACTGAAGCTTTCTTT. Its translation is CASSQVATGGTEAFF.

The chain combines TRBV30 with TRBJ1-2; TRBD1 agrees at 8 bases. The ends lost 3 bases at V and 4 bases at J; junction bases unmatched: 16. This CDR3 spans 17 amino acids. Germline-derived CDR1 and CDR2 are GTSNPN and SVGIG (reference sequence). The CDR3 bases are TGTGCCTGGAGGGACGTCCATCGGACAGGGATTCCCTATGGCTACACCTTC. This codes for CAWRDVHRTGIPYGYTF.

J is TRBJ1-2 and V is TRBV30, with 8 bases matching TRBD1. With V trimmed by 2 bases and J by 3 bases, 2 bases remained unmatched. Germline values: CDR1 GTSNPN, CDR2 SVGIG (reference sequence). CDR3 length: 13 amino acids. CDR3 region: CAWSPGGDYGYTF. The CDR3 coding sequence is TGTGCCTGGAGTCCAGGGGGCGACTATGGCTACACCTTC.

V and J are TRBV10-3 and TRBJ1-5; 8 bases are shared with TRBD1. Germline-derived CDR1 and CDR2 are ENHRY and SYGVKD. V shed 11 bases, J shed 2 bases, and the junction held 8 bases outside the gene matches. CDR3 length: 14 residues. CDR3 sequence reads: CAATADRGNQPQHF. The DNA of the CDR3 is TGTGCCGCAACCGCGGACAGGGGCAATCAGCCCCAGCATTTT.

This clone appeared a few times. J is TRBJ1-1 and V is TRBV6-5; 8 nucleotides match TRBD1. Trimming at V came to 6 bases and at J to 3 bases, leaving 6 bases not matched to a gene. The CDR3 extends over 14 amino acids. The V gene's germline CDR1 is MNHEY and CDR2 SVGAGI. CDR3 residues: CASRLSQGDTEAFF. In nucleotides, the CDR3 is TGTGCCAGCAGACTATCACAGGGGGACACTGAAGCTTTCTTT.

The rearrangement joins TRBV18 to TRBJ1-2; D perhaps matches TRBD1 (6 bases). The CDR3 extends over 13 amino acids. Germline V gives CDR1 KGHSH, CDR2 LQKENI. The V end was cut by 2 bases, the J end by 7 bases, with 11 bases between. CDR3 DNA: TGTGCCAGCTCACCAGAGGCAGGGGCTGGCTACACCTTC. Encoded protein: CASSPEAGAGYTF. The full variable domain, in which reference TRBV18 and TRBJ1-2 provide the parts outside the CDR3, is NAGVMQNPRHLVRRRGQEARLRCSPMKGHSHVYWYRQLPEEGLKFMVYLQKENIIDESGMPKERFSAEFPKEGPSILRIQQVVRGDSAAYFCASSPEAGAGYTFGSGTRLTVV.

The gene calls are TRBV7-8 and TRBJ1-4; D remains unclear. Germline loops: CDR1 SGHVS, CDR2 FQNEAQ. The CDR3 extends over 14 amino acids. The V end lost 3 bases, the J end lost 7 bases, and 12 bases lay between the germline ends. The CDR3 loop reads CASSLVPYGEKLFF. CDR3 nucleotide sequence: TGTGCCAGCAGCTTGGTCCCCTACGGTGAAAAACTGTTTTTT.

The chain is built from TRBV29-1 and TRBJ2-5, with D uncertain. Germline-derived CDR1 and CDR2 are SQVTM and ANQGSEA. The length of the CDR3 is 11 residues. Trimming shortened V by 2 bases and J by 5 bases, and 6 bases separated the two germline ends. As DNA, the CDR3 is TGCAGCGTTGAAACCGGGGAGACCCAGTACTTC. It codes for CSVETGETQYF.